Each of the 9 T cell receptor beta chains below was sequenced from the same sample in a study of graft-versus-host responses after intestinal transplantation. Here immunoSEQ multiplex PCR was the method, and the copy in TCRdb shows in-frame clones only, minus some. The table has tens of thousands of clones, approximately 89% seen once. Sample: PBMCs, taken roughly 120 days after intestinal transplantation. These receptors were taken from a human patient who received an intestinal transplant, so some T cells may come from the graft donor.

The genes are TRBV19 and TRBJ2-7; no reliable D call. This CDR3 region has 14 residues. From germline, CDR1 is LNHDA and CDR2 SQIVND (reference sequence). V was cut by 3 bases and J by 1 base, with 10 bases left in between. This CDR3 is CASSINGLSYEQYF. CDR3 nucleotides: TGTGCCAGTAGTATTAATGGTCTGTCCTACGAGCAGTACTTC.

This chain connects TRBV6-1 to TRBJ1-6; unclear D gene. V lost 6 bases and J lost 4, with 10 bases in between. This CDR3 contains 14 residues. Germline CDR1 is MNHNS and CDR2 is SASEGT. CDR3 nucleotide sequence: TGTGCCAGCAGGGCCCGGCCATATAATTCACCCCTCCACTTT. Protein sequence: CASRARPYNSPLHF.

The rearrangement uses TRBV29-1 and TRBJ1-3, with D possibly being TRBD1 (6 bases). The CDR3 has 15 residues. Germline V gives CDR1 SQVTM, CDR2 ANQGSEA. V lost 7 bases and J lost 0, with 16 bases in between. The chain's CDR3 is CSALGGSSSGNTIYF. The DNA of the CDR3 is TGCAGCGCCCTTGGGGGCAGCTCCTCTGGAAACACCATATATTTT.

The chain combines TRBV28 with TRBJ2-6; unclear D gene. CDR1 and CDR2 (germline): MDHEN, SYDVKM. Between the trimmed V and J ends, which lost 9 bases and 0 bases, there was a span of 12 bases. There are 15 residues in the CDR3. The CDR3 loop is CASLRPLSGANVLTF. The CDR3 nucleotides read TGTGCCAGTCTAAGGCCCCTCTCTGGGGCCAACGTCCTGACTTTC.

The rearrangement joins TRBV4-1 to TRBJ2-7; 7 bases are a match to TRBD2. The CDR3 runs 14 residues. Germline values: CDR1 MGHRA, CDR2 YSYEKL. After removal of 1 base from V and 0 bases from J, the junction contained 0 bases not matched to a gene. The CDR3 loop reads CASSQGTSSYEQYF. Here the CDR3 DNA reads TGCGCCAGCAGCCAAGGGACTAGCTCCTACGAGCAGTACTTC.

V usage is TRBV7-6 and J usage is TRBJ2-2, with D tentatively TRBD2 (6 bases). Germline V gene lookup returns CDR1 SGHVS and CDR2 FNYEAQ. The CDR3 spans 12 residues. V was trimmed by 6 bases and J by 5 bases, leaving 7 bases between them. CDR3 nucleotide sequence: TGTGCCAGCAGGGAGGGGACCGGGGAGCTGTTTTTT. Amino acids: CASREGTGELFF.

The chain is built from TRBV5-1 and TRBJ1-5, with D perhaps matching TRBD1 (6 bases). V was shortened by 0 bases and J by 7 bases, with 11 bases between the two germline ends. The germline gives CDR1 SGHRS, CDR2 YFSETQ. The length of the CDR3 is 14 residues. CDR3 nucleotide sequence: TGCGCCAGCAGCTTGGGGGGGACAAAACAGCCCCAGCATTTT. Translated, it gives CASSLGGTKQPQHF.

This chain uses TRBV6-1 with TRBJ2-2; the match to TRBD1 covers 9 bases. CDR1 and CDR2 from the germline V gene are MNHNS and SASEGT. This CDR3 contains 14 residues. V lost 4 bases to trimming and J lost 5 bases; unmatched junction nucleotides: 2. Here the CDR3 DNA reads TGTGCCAGCAGTGGGGGACAGGGTACCGGGGAGCTGTTTTTT. As protein: CASSGGQGTGELFF.

J is TRBJ2-7 and V is TRBV2, with unresolved D. Trimming removed 4 bases from V and 0 bases from J, with 7 bases in between. Germline loops: CDR1 SNHLY, CDR2 FYNNEI. CDR3 length equals 13 residues. The CDR3 coding sequence is TGTGCCAGCAGTGTTGGCTTCTCCTACGAGCAGTACTTC. This encodes CASSVGFSYEQYF. The whole variable domain, filled in from reference TRBV2 and TRBJ2-7, reads EPEVTQTPSHQVTQMGQEVILRCVPISNHLYFYWYRQILGQKVEFLVSFYNNEISEKSEIFDDQFSVERPDGSNFTLKIRSTKLEDSAMYFCASSVGFSYEQYFGPGTRLTVT.